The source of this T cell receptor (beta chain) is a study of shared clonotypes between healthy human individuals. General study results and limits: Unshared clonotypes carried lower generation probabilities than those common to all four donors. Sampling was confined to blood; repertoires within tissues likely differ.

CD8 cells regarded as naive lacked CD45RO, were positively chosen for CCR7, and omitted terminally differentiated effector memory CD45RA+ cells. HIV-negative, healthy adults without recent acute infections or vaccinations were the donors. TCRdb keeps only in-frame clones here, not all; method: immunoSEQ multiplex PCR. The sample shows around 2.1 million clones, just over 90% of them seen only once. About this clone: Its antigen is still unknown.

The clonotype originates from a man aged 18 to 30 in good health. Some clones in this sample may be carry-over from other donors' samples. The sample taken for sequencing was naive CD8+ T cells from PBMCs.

The CDR3 DNA reads TGTGCCAGTAGTATAGATGCGGGACAGGGCTACGAGCAGTACTTC. Its protein product is CASSIDAGQGYEQYF. The rearrangement links TRBV19 to TRBJ2-7, with 9 bases aligning to TRBD1. CDR1 and CDR2 (germline): LNHDA, SQIVND (reference sequence). The ends lost 0 bases at V and 3 bases at J; junction bases unmatched: 3. The CDR3 length is 15 residues.